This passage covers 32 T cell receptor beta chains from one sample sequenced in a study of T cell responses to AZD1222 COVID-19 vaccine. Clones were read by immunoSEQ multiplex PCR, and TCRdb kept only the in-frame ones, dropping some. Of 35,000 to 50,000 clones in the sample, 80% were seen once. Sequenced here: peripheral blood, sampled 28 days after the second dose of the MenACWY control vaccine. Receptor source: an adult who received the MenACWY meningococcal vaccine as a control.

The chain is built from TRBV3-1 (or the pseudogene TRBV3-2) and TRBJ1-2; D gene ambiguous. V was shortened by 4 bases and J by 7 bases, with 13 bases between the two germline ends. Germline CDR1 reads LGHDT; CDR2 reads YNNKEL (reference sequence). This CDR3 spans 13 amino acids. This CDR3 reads CASSPSGVGGYTF. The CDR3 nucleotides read TGTGCCAGCAGCCCTTCCGGGGTCGGTGGCTACACCTTC.

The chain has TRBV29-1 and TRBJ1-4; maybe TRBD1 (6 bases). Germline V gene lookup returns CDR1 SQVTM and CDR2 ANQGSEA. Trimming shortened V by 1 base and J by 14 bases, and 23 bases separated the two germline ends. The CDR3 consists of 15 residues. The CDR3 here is CSVEVLGAGAEGLFF. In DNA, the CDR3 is TGCAGCGTTGAAGTCCTAGGGGCAGGGGCGGAGGGGCTGTTTTTT.

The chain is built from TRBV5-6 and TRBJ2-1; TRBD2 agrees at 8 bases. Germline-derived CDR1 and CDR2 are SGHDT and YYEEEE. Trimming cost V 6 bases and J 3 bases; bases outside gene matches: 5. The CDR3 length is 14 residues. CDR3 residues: CASTFSGVYNEQFF. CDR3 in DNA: TGTGCCAGCACCTTTAGCGGGGTCTACAATGAGCAGTTCTTC.

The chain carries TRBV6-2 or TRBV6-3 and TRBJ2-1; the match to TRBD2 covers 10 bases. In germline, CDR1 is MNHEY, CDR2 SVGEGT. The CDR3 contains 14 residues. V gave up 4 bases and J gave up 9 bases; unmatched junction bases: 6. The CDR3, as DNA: TGTGCCAGCAGTTTGAGCGGGGGGGCGGGTGAGCAGTTCTTC. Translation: CASSLSGGAGEQFF.

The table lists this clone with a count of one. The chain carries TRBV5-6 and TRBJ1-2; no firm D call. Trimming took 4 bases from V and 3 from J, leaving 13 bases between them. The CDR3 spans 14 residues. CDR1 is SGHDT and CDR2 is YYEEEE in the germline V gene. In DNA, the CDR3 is TGTGCCAGCAGCCTAGTAGGGAAGGACTATGGCTACACCTTC. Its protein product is CASSLVGKDYGYTF.

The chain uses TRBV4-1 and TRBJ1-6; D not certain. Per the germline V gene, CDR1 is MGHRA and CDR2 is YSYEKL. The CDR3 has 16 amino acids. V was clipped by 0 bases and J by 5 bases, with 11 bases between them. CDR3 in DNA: TGCGCCAGCAGCCAAGATGAGAAGCTCCATAATTCACCCCTCCACTTT. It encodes CASSQDEKLHNSPLHF.

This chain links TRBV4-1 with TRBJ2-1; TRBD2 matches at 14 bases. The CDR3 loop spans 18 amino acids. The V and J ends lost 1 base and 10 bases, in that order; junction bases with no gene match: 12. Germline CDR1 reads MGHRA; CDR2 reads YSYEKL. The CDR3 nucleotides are TGCGCCAGCAGCCAAGGGGAAGGGACTAGCGGGAGAAGATGGGAGCAGTTCTTC. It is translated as CASSQGEGTSGRRWEQFF.

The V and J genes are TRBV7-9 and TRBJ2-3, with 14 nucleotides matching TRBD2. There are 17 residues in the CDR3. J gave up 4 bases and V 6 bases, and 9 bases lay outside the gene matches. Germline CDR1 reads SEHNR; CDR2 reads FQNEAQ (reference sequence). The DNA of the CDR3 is TGTGCCAGCAGACTGGGACTAGCGGGAGTAATTGCAGATACGCAGTATTTT. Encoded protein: CASRLGLAGVIADTQYF.

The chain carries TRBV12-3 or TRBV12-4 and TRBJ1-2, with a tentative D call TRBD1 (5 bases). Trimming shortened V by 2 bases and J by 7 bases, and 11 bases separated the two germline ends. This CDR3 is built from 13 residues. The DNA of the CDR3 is TGTGCCAGCAGTTTAAATGTGGGGGTTGGCTACACCTTC. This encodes CASSLNVGVGYTF.

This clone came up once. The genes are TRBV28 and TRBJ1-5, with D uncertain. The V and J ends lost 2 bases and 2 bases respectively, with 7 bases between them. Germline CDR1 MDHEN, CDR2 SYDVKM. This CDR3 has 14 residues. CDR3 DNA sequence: TGTGCCAGCAGTTTAAGTGTACGCAATCAGCCCCAGCATTTT. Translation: CASSLSVRNQPQHF.

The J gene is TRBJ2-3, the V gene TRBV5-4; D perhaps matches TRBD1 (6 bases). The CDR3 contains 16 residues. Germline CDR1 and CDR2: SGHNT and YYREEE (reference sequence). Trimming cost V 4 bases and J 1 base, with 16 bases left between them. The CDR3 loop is CASSAGQSPGTDTQYF. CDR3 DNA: TGTGCCAGCAGCGCTGGACAGTCCCCGGGCACAGATACGCAGTATTTT.

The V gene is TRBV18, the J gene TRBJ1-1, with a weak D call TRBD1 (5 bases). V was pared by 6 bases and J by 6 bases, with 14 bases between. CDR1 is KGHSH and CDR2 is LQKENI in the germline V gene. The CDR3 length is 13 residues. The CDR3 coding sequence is TGTGCCAGCTCCCGGGGGACCGAGTCTGAAGCTTTCTTT. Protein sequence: CASSRGTESEAFF.

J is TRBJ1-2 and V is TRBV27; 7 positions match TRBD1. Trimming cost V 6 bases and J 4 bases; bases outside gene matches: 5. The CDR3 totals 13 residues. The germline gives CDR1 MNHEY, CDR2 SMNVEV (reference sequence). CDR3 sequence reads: CASSQGEGYGYTF. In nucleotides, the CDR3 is TGTGCCAGCAGCCAGGGGGAGGGCTATGGCTACACCTTC.

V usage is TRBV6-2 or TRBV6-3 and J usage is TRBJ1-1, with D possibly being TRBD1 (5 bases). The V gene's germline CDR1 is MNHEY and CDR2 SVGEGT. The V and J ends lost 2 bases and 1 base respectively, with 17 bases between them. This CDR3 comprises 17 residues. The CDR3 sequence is CASSYAPGTTKNTEAFF. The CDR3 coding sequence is TGTGCCAGCAGTTACGCGCCCGGGACGACCAAGAACACTGAAGCTTTCTTT.

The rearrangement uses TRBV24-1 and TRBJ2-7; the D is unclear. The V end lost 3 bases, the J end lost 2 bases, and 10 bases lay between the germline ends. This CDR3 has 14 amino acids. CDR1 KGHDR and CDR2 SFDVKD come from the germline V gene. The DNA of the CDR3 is TGTGCCACCAGTGATACTGTCCTGCCCTACGAGCAGTACTTC. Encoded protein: CATSDTVLPYEQYF.

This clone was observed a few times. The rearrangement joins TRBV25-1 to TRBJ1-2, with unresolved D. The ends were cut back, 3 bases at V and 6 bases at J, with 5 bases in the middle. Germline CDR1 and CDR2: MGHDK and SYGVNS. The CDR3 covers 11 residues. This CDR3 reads CASSETHGYTF. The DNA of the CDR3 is TGTGCCAGCAGTGAGACACATGGCTACACCTTC.

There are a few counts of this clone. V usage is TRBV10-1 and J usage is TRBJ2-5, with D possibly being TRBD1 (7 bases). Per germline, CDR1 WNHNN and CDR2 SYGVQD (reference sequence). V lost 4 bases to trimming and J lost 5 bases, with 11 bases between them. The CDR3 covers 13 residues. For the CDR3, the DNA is TGCGCCAGCAGTGCGGCAGGGGGGGAGACCCAGTACTTC. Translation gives CASSAAGGETQYF.

This CDR3 is CASSLEEGIGLFF. CDR3 nucleotide sequence: TGTGCCAGCAGCTTGGAGGAGGGGATTGGGCTGTTTTTT. This rearrangement joins TRBV5-4 to TRBJ2-2; the D gene is possibly TRBD2 (6 bases). Germline CDR1 and CDR2: SGHNT and YYREEE (reference sequence). Trimming took 0 bases from V and 13 from J, leaving 13 bases between them. The CDR3 has 13 residues.

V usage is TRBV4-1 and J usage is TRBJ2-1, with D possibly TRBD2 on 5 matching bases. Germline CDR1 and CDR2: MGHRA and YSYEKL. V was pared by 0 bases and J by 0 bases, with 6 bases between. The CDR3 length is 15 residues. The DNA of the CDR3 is TGCGCCAGCAGCCAAGAAGCGGTCTCCTACAATGAGCAGTTCTTC. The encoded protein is CASSQEAVSYNEQFF.

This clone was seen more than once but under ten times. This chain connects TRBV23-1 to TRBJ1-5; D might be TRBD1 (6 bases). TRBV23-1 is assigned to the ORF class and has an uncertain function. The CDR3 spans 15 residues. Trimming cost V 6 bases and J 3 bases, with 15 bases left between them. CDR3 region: CASRPTGVINQPQHF. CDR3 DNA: TGCGCCAGCAGGCCGACAGGTGTAATCAATCAGCCCCAGCATTTT.

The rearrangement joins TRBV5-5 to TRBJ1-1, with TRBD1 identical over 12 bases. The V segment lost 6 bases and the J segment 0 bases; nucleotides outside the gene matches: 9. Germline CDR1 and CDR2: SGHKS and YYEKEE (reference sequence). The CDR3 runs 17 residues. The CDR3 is CASKKGTGGGMNTEAFF. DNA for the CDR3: TGTGCCAGCAAGAAGGGGACAGGGGGCGGCATGAACACTGAAGCTTTCTTT.

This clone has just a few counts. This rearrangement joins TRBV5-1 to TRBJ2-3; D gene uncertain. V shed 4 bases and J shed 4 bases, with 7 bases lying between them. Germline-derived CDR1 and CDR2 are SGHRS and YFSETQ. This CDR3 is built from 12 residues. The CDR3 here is CASSPLSDTQYF. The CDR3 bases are TGCGCCAGCAGCCCGTTATCAGATACGCAGTATTTT.

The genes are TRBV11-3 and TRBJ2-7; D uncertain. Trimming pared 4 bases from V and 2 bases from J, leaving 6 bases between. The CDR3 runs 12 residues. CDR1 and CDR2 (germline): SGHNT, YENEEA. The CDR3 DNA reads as TGTGCCAGCAGCTCTGGGACCTACGAGCAGTACTTC. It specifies CASSSGTYEQYF. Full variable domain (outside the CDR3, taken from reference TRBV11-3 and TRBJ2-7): EAGVVQSPRYKIIEKKQPVAFWCNPISGHNTLYWYLQNLGQGPELLIRYENEEAVDDSQLPKDRFSAERLKGVDSTLKIQPAELGDSAVYLCASSSGTYEQYFGPGTRLTVT.

The CDR3 DNA follows: TGTGCCTGGGCGACAGGGGCTGGCGGGGAGCTGTTTTTT. The encoded protein is CAWATGAGGELFF. The J gene is TRBJ2-2, the V gene TRBV30, with TRBD1 matching over 8 bases. V dropped 5 bases and J dropped 7; count of bases not matched to a gene: 6. Germline CDR1 reads GTSNPN; CDR2 reads SVGIG (reference sequence). This CDR3 has 13 amino acids.

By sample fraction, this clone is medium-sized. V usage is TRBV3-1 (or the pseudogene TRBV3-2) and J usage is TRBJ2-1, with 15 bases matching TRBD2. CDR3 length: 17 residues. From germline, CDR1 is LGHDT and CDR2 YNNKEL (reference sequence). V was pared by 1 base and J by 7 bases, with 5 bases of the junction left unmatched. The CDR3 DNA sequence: TGTGCCAGCAGCCAAGGGACTAGCGGGAGGGCCGGGAATGAGCAGTTCTTC. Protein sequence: CASSQGTSGRAGNEQFF.

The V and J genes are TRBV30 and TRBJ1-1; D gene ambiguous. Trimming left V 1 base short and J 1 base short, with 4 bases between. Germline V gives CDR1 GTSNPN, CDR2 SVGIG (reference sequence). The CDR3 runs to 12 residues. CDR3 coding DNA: TGTGCCTGGAGTGGCGGGAACACTGAAGCTTTCTTT. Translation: CAWSGGNTEAFF.

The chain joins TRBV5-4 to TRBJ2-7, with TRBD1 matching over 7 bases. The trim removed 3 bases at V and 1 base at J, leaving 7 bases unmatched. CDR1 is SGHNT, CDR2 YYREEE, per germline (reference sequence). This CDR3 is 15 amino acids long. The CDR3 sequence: CASSSPGQPSYEQYF. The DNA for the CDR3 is TGTGCCAGCAGCTCGCCGGGACAGCCTTCCTACGAGCAGTACTTC. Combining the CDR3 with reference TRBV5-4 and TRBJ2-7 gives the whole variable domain ETGVTQSPTHLIKTRGQQVTLRCSSQSGHNTVSWYQQALGQGPQFIFQYYREEENGRGNFPPRFSGLQFPNYSSELNVNALELDDSALYLCASSSPGQPSYEQYFGPGTRLTVT.

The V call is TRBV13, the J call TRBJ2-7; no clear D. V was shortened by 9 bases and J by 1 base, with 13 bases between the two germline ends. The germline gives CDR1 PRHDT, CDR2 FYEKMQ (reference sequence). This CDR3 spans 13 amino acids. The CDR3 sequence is CASSPSLSYEQYF. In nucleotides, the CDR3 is TGTGCCAGTTCTCCTTCCCTATCCTACGAGCAGTACTTC.

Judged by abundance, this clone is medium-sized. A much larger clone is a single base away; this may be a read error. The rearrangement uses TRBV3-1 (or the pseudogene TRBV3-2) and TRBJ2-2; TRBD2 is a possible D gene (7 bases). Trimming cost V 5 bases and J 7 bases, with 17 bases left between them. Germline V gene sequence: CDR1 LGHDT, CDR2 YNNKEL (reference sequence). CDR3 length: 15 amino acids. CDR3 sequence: CASSSGAGAGGELFF. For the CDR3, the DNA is TGTGCCAGCAGCTCCGGGGCGGGGGCGGGCGGGGAGCTGTTTTTT.

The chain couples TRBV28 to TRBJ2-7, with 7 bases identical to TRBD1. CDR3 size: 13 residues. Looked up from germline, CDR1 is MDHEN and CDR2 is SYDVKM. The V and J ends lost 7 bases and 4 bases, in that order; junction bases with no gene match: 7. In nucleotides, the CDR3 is TGTGCCAGCACCGGGGACAGTAGGTACGAGCAGTACTTC. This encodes CASTGDSRYEQYF.

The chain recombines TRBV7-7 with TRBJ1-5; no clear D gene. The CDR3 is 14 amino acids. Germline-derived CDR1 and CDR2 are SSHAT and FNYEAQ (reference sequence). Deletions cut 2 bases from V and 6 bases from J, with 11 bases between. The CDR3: CASSLRLGSQPQHF. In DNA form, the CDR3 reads TGTGCCAGCAGCTTACGACTAGGGAGTCAGCCCCAGCATTTT.

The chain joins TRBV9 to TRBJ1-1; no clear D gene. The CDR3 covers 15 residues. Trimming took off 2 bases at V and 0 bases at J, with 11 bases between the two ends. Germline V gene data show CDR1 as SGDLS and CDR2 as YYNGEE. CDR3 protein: CASSVSPTVNTEAFF. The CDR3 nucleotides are TGTGCCAGCAGCGTTAGTCCGACGGTGAACACTGAAGCTTTCTTT.